This record concerns one TCR beta chain sequence. The data were taken from a study of blood T cell repertoires in COVID-19. The protocol was immunoSEQ multiplex PCR, while the TCRdb copy is restricted to in-frame clones and leaves out a portion. The repertoire holds 400,000 to 500,000 clones, with roughly 90% as singletons. V lost 0 bases, J lost 6 bases, and 5 bases lay in between. The CDR3 is 13 residues long. Germline V gene sequence: CDR1 LNHDA, CDR2 SQIVND (reference sequence). The sequence derives from a woman between 35 and 50 years old who had recovered from COVID-19. V and J are TRBV19 and TRBJ2-2, with no clear D. Sequencing used PBMCs or T cells enriched from blood (not recorded which). The CDR3 region is CASSIDRAGELFF. As DNA, the CDR3 is TGTGCCAGTAGTATAGACCGGGCCGGGGAGCTGTTTTTT. Complete variable domain (other parts from reference TRBV19 and TRBJ2-2): DGGITQSPKYLFRKEGQNVTLSCEQNLNHDAMYWYRQDPGQGLRLIYYSQIVNDFQKGDIAEGYSVSREKKESFPLTVTSAQKNPTAFYLCASSIDRAGELFFGEGSRLTVL.